A selection of T cell receptor beta chains follows, all from one sample in a study of blood T cell repertoires in COVID-19. Sequencing used immunoSEQ multiplex PCR; TCRdb keeps in-frame clones, though not all of them. The sample holds 250,000 to 300,000 clones; 75% to 90% are singletons and the top ten take 1.7%. Sample: PBMCs or T cells enriched from blood (not recorded which). The receptors were gathered from a woman aged 40 to 55 who had recovered from COVID-19. CDR3s include the opening cysteine and the closing phenylalanine or tryptophan. Each record gives: J gene, V gene, clone size, D gene, CDR3 protein, CDR3 DNA. The D gene is left open where the match is weak. Not every row has a clone size; where given, it reads once, few, many or a size class.

TRBJ2-2 | TRBV3-1/TRBV3-2 | once | NA | CASSQDPGELFF | TGTGCCAGCAGCCAAGATCCTGGGGAGCTGTTTTTT
TRBJ1-1 | TRBV6-5 | NA | TRBD1 | CASSLRQGKAFF | TGTGCCAGCAGTCTCCGACAGGGAAAAGCTTTCTTT
TRBJ1-2 | TRBV7-9 | NA | NA | CASSLAYQGFHGYTF | TGTGCCAGCAGCTTAGCATATCAGGGGTTCCATGGCTACACCTTC
TRBJ2-3 | TRBV9 | NA | NA | CASSLPGGDTQYF | TGTGCCAGCAGCCTCCCCGGGGGAGATACGCAGTATTTT
TRBJ1-1 | TRBV6-2/TRBV6-3 | NA | NA | CASSYGGVNTEAFF | TGTGCCAGCAGTTACGGGGGGGTGAACACTGAAGCTTTCTTT
TRBJ2-1 | TRBV7-8 | once | NA | CASSLEPPGEQFF | TGTGCCAGCAGCTTAGAGCCCCCGGGAGAGCAGTTCTTC
TRBJ1-2 | TRBV19 | NA | NA | CASSIGTELNGYTF | TGTGCCAGTAGTATTGGCACAGAGTTGAATGGCTACACCTTC
TRBJ1-4 | TRBV3-1/TRBV3-2 | NA | NA | CASSQDRTNEKLFF | TGTGCCAGCAGCCAAGATCGTACTAATGAAAAACTGTTTTTT
TRBJ2-7 | TRBV9 | NA | TRBD1 | CASSGGTGTYEQYF | TGTGCCAGCAGTGGGGGGACAGGCACCTACGAGCAGTACTTC
TRBJ1-1 | TRBV11-1 | NA | TRBD1 | CASSFDRGGLTEAFF | TGTGCCAGCAGCTTTGACAGGGGAGGTTTGACTGAAGCTTTCTTT
TRBJ2-7 | TRBV27 | NA | NA | CASSPKKTSSYEQYF | TGTGCCAGCAGTCCCAAGAAGACTAGTTCCTACGAGCAGTACTTC
TRBJ2-3 | TRBV11-2 | NA | TRBD2 | CASSLDTSGGDPDTQYF | TGTGCCAGCAGCTTAGATACTAGCGGGGGGGACCCAGATACGCAGTATTTT
TRBJ1-1 | TRBV15 | NA | NA | CATSSAAQGYTEAFF | TGTGCCACCAGCTCCGCAGCACAGGGTTACACTGAAGCTTTCTTT
TRBJ2-1 | TRBV7-7 | once | NA | CASSLVGGNEQFF | TGTGCTAGCAGCTTAGTGGGGGGCAATGAGCAGTTCTTC
TRBJ1-4 | TRBV5-1 | NA | NA | CASSSTGKSNEKLFF | TGCGCCAGCAGCTCCACAGGCAAGTCGAATGAAAAACTGTTTTTT
TRBJ1-6 | TRBV6-5 | NA | TRBD1 | CASSLQGIGSPLHF | TGTGCCAGCAGCCTACAGGGGATAGGTTCACCCCTCCACTTT
TRBJ1-5 | TRBV24-1 | NA | NA | CATSDLGRGNQPQHF | TGTGCCACCAGTGATCTTGGACGGGGTAATCAGCCCCAGCATTTT
TRBJ2-6 | TRBV5-1 | NA | NA | CASSPRRSGANVLTF | TGCGCCAGCAGCCCACGGCGGTCTGGGGCCAACGTCCTGACTTTC
TRBJ2-2 | TRBV4-3 | NA | NA | CASSQVPGVDTGELFF | TGCGCCAGCAGCCAAGTCCCGGGAGTAGACACCGGGGAGCTGTTTTTT
TRBJ1-5 | TRBV29-1 | NA | NA | CSVAGMLGDSNQPQHF | TGCAGCGTTGCGGGGATGCTTGGGGATAGCAATCAGCCCCAGCATTTT
TRBJ1-1 | TRBV5-4 | NA | TRBD1 | CASSPRQGLNTEAFF | TGTGCCAGCAGCCCGCGACAGGGGTTGAACACTGAAGCTTTCTTT
TRBJ1-2 | TRBV6-5 | many | TRBD1 | CASSYIRTGGGYGYTF | TGTGCCAGCAGTTACATTCGGACAGGGGGCGGCTATGGCTACACCTTC
TRBJ2-7 | TRBV6-5 | NA | TRBD2 | CASRPGLAGDYEQYF | TGTGCCAGCAGACCCGGACTAGCGGGAGATTACGAGCAGTACTTC
TRBJ2-7 | TRBV9 | NA | NA | CASSKDSSYEQYF | TGTGCCAGCAGCAAAGATAGCTCCTACGAGCAGTACTTC
TRBJ1-2 | TRBV18 | NA | TRBD1 | CASSSGQEGGYTF | TGTGCCAGCTCATCGGGACAGGAGGGAGGCTACACCTTC
TRBJ1-2 | TRBV10-1 | NA | NA | CAPTTRTF | TGCGCCCCCACCACGAGGACCTTC
TRBJ1-5 | TRBV7-9 | once | NA | CASSLQGHSNQPQHF | TGTGCCAGCAGCTTACAGGGCCATAGCAATCAGCCCCAGCATTTT
TRBJ2-5 | TRBV5-1 | NA | TRBD1 | CASSKQGARETQYF | TGCGCCAGCAGCAAACAGGGGGCGCGGGAGACCCAGTACTTC
TRBJ1-5 | TRBV24-1 | NA | NA | CATSDSGFNQPQHF | TGTGCCACCAGTGATTCAGGTTTTAATCAGCCCCAGCATTTT
TRBJ1-1 | TRBV7-2 | NA | NA | CASSIKNTEAFF | TGTGCCAGCAGCATAAAGAACACTGAAGCTTTCTTT
TRBJ2-1 | TRBV18 | NA | NA | CASSHKPGHTYNEQFF | TGTGCCAGCTCACACAAACCGGGACACACATACAATGAGCAGTTCTTC
TRBJ1-2 | TRBV5-1 | NA | NA | CASSSQVQNGYTF | TGCGCCAGCAGCTCACAGGTCCAGAATGGCTACACCTTC
TRBJ2-3 | TRBV7-9 | NA | TRBD2 | CASSSGLALVSTDTQYF | TGTGCCAGCAGCTCCGGACTAGCCTTAGTTAGCACAGATACGCAGTATTTT
TRBJ2-1 | TRBV5-1 | NA | NA | CASSYMGADNEQFF | TGCGCCAGCAGCTATATGGGGGCCGACAATGAGCAGTTCTTC
TRBJ1-2 | TRBV12-5 | once | NA | CASGFAPPRTF | TGTGCTAGTGGTTTTGCCCCCCCTAGGACCTTC
TRBJ2-3 | TRBV6-6 | few | TRBD2 | CASTNSRLGLAGVTSTDTQYF | TGTGCCAGCACCAACTCCAGGTTAGGGCTAGCGGGGGTTACTAGCACAGATACGCAGTATTTT
TRBJ1-2 | TRBV3-1/TRBV3-2 | NA | NA | CASSRALDGYTF | TGTGCCAGCAGCCGGGCGTTGGATGGCTACACCTTC
TRBJ2-5 | TRBV30 | NA | NA | CAWSVGGAETQYF | TGTGCCTGGAGTGTTGGGGGGGCGGAGACCCAGTACTTC
TRBJ1-4 | TRBV9 | NA | TRBD1 | CASSDDRGTNEKLFF | TGTGCCAGCAGCGATGACAGGGGTACTAATGAAAAACTGTTTTTT
TRBJ2-3 | TRBV28 | NA | TRBD1 | CASSLPGGADTQYF | TGTGCCAGCAGTTTACCAGGGGGAGCAGATACGCAGTATTTT
TRBJ2-1 | TRBV6-2/TRBV6-3 | NA | NA | CASSIAGVGSYNEQFF | TGTGCCAGCAGCATAGCCGGTGTGGGCTCCTACAATGAGCAGTTCTTC
TRBJ1-1 | TRBV9 | NA | NA | CASSAGHMNTEAFF | TGTGCCAGCAGCGCGGGACACATGAACACTGAAGCTTTCTTT
TRBJ1-2 | TRBV7-2 | NA | NA | CASSLRPSGFYGYTF | TGTGCCAGCAGCTTAAGGCCATCAGGGTTCTATGGCTACACCTTC
TRBJ1-2 | TRBV4-1 | NA | NA | CASSQPRRRSNEEGYTF | TGCGCCAGCAGCCAGCCACGGCGCCGGAGCAATGAGGAAGGCTACACCTTC
TRBJ2-2 | TRBV6-5 | NA | NA | CASSYSRVGTGELFF | TGTGCCAGCAGTTACTCCAGGGTTGGCACCGGGGAGCTGTTTTTT
TRBJ1-1 | TRBV5-1 | NA | NA | CASSLSGLETEAFF | TGCGCCAGCAGCCTTTCGGGTCTGGAGACTGAAGCTTTCTTT
TRBJ1-2 | TRBV7-2 | once | TRBD1 | CASSFAGQASEGYTF | TGTGCCAGCAGCTTCGCGGGACAGGCCTCAGAGGGCTACACCTTC
TRBJ2-7 | TRBV5-3 | once | NA | CARSLDRGSHEQYF | TGTGCCAGAAGCTTGGATAGGGGTTCTCACGAGCAGTACTTC
TRBJ1-2 | TRBV12-3/TRBV12-4 | NA | TRBD1 | CATRPTGTGGDTF | TGTGCCACCCGCCCAACCGGGACAGGGGGCGACACCTTC
TRBJ1-1 | TRBV19 | NA | NA | CAARGGRTEAFF | TGTGCCGCCCGGGGGGGAAGAACTGAAGCTTTCTTT
TRBJ2-5 | TRBV5-1 | few | NA | CASSQQETQYF | TGCGCCAGCAGCCAACAAGAGACCCAGTACTTC
TRBJ1-5 | TRBV29-1 | NA | TRBD1 | CSVRQGLNQPQHF | TGCAGCGTCCGACAGGGTCTCAATCAGCCCCAGCATTTT